A selection of T cell receptor beta chains follows, all from one sample in a study of blood T cell repertoires in COVID-19. Using immunoSEQ multiplex PCR, the repertoire was profiled, and TCRdb retains in-frame clones only, with some absent. The sample includes approximately 230,000 clones, around 90% of them seen just once. Sequencing was done on a sample of peripheral blood. The receptor source for this set is a man older than 75 with acute or convalescent COVID-19. Each CDR3 is given with its conserved first and last residue. The D gene is left open where the match is weak. Not all rows give a size; the values are once, few, many and, for expanded clones, a class.

J | V | size | D | CDR3 | DNA
TRBJ1-2 | TRBV6-5 | NA | NA | CASSYKEGGYGYTF | TGTGCCAGCAGTTATAAGGAAGGGGGCTATGGCTACACCTTC
TRBJ2-1 | TRBV7-6 | NA | TRBD2 | CASSLAGLTSVTGNEQFF | TGTGCCAGCAGCTTAGCGGGCTTGACTAGCGTCACCGGCAATGAGCAGTTCTTC
TRBJ1-5 | TRBV28 | NA | TRBD1 | CASRSGTGVKGNQPQHF | TGTGCCAGCAGGTCCGGGACAGGGGTTAAGGGCAATCAGCCCCAGCATTTT
TRBJ2-3 | TRBV5-1 | NA | TRBD1 | CASSPEGAWDTQYF | TGCGCCAGCAGCCCTGAGGGGGCATGGGATACGCAGTATTTT
TRBJ2-2 | TRBV10-3 | NA | NA | CAISALEETGELFF | TGTGCCATCAGTGCCTTGGAGGAAACCGGGGAGCTGTTTTTT
TRBJ2-1 | TRBV3-1/TRBV3-2 | NA | TRBD2 | CASRLAGENEQFF | TGTGCCAGCAGGCTAGCGGGGGAAAATGAGCAGTTCTTC
TRBJ2-7 | TRBV7-9 | NA | TRBD1 | CASNPGQGLYEQYF | TGTGCCAGCAACCCGGGACAGGGCCTCTACGAGCAGTACTTC
TRBJ1-5 | TRBV6-2/TRBV6-3 | few | NA | CASSFQRSNQPQHF | TGTGCCAGCAGTTTTCAGCGTAGCAATCAGCCCCAGCATTTT
TRBJ2-1 | TRBV7-8 | NA | TRBD2 | CASSFSGGGLYEQFF | TGTGCCAGCAGCTTTAGCGGGGGAGGTCTATATGAGCAGTTCTTC
TRBJ2-5 | TRBV18 | NA | NA | CASSSQGGETQYF | TGTGCCAGCTCCAGTCAGGGCGGAGAGACCCAGTACTTC
TRBJ2-5 | TRBV5-1 | NA | NA | CASSVPGAQETQYF | TGCGCCAGCAGCGTCCCAGGGGCACAAGAGACCCAGTACTTC
TRBJ1-4 | TRBV4-3 | NA | TRBD1 | CASSQYGTGDEKLFF | TGCGCCAGCAGCCAGTACGGGACAGGGGATGAAAAACTGTTTTTT
TRBJ1-2 | TRBV7-9 | NA | NA | CASSSSGQNNYGYTF | TGTGCCAGCAGCTCCTCAGGACAGAACAACTATGGCTACACCTTC
TRBJ2-1 | TRBV5-1 | once | TRBD2 | CASSFRSGRVGLNEQFF | TGCGCCAGCAGCTTTCGTAGCGGGAGAGTGGGCCTCAATGAGCAGTTCTTC
TRBJ2-4 | TRBV19 | NA | NA | CASSTGPPDIQYF | TGTGCCAGTAGTACCGGTCCCCCGGACATTCAGTACTTC
TRBJ2-1 | TRBV4-3 | NA | NA | CASSLRGGTTYNEQFF | TGCGCCAGCAGCCTCCGAGGGGGGACTACCTACAATGAGCAGTTCTTC
TRBJ1-3 | TRBV5-1 | NA | NA | CASSLRDSSSGNTIYF | TGCGCCAGCAGCCTCCGGGACTCAAGCTCTGGAAACACCATATATTTT
TRBJ2-1 | TRBV11-3 | NA | NA | CASSLVAGRQFF | TGTGCCAGCAGCTTAGTCGCGGGGAGGCAGTTCTTC
TRBJ1-1 | TRBV18 | NA | NA | CASSPGRAGTEAFF | TGTGCCAGCTCACCAGGCAGGGCTGGAACTGAAGCTTTCTTT
TRBJ1-2 | TRBV29-1 | NA | NA | CSAPREPNSPNYGYTF | TGCAGCGCCCCCCGGGAACCAAACAGTCCGAACTATGGCTACACCTTC
TRBJ2-7 | TRBV18 | once | TRBD1 | CASSPQQGAYEQYF | TGTGCCAGCTCACCACAGCAGGGGGCGTACGAGCAGTACTTC
TRBJ2-1 | TRBV11-1 | NA | NA | CASSQPSVSEQFF | TGTGCCAGCAGCCAACCTAGCGTTAGTGAGCAGTTCTTC
TRBJ2-1 | TRBV6-1 | NA | TRBD2 | CASSEARTSGGSRYNEQFF | TGTGCCAGCAGTGAAGCTCGGACTAGCGGGGGAAGTAGATACAATGAGCAGTTCTTC
TRBJ2-4 | TRBV10-3 | NA | NA | CAISPGFQTGGALAKNIQYF | TGTGCCATCAGTCCTGGTTTTCAAACAGGGGGGGCACTAGCCAAAAACATTCAGTACTTC
TRBJ2-7 | TRBV6-1 | NA | NA | CASSQTTLGAEQYF | TGTGCCAGCAGTCAGACTACGTTGGGTGCCGAGCAGTACTTC
TRBJ1-2 | TRBV28 | NA | NA | CASSSEANYGYTF | TGTGCCAGCAGTTCCGAGGCTAACTATGGCTACACCTTC
TRBJ2-3 | TRBV7-9 | once | TRBD2 | CASSPARREVTDTQYF | TGTGCCAGCAGCCCCGCTAGGCGGGAGGTTACAGATACGCAGTATTTT
TRBJ2-1 | TRBV4-1 | NA | TRBD2 | CASSQDPPSGSADEQFF | TGCGCCAGCAGCCAAGATCCACCTAGCGGGTCGGCTGATGAGCAGTTCTTC
TRBJ1-2 | TRBV18 | NA | TRBD1 | CASSVGQEREYGYTF | TGTGCCAGCTCGGTCGGACAGGAAAGAGAGTATGGCTACACCTTC
TRBJ1-4 | TRBV15 | NA | NA | CATSKGGRGATNEKLFF | TGTGCCACCAGCAAAGGGGGACGTGGAGCAACTAATGAAAAACTGTTTTTT
TRBJ2-2 | TRBV7-9 | NA | TRBD1 | CASSEPGQGVTGTGELFF | TGTGCCAGCAGCGAACCGGGACAGGGGGTCACGGGCACCGGGGAGCTGTTTTTT
TRBJ1-6 | TRBV19 | NA | TRBD1 | CASIGQGGSPLHF | TGTGCCAGTATTGGACAGGGAGGTTCACCCCTCCACTTT
TRBJ1-2 | TRBV6-1 | once | NA | CASSEAWQVYGYTF | TGTGCCAGCAGTGAAGCTTGGCAGGTCTATGGCTACACCTTC
TRBJ2-7 | TRBV9 | NA | NA | CASSVGQSGHYEQYF | TGTGCCAGCAGCGTCGGACAGTCCGGCCACTACGAGCAGTACTTC